The present T cell receptor beta chain was sequenced within a study of patients and donors after allogeneic stem cell transplantation. CDR1 is SGHVS, CDR2 FQNEAQ, per germline. This CDR3 is built from 13 residues. V was shortened by 1 base and J by 2 bases, with 6 bases between the two germline ends. Each CDR3 protein is one row after TCRdb ran MiXCR on the RT-PCR reads. The sample includes approximately 99,000 distinct CDR3 sequences, less than 45% of them seen just once. The sample taken for sequencing was blood, either unsorted or a sorted T cell fraction (not recorded which). The V gene is TRBV7-8, the J gene TRBJ2-7, with a possible D match to TRBD2 (6 bases). The TCR was taken from a human donor who was either an allogeneic HSCT recipient or a stem cell or donor lymphocyte infusion donor (not recorded which). It is not recorded whose cells these are; they may come from a transplant donor. Written as DNA, the CDR3 is TGTGCCAGCAGCTTAGAGCGGGCCTACGAGCAGTACTTC. This sequence encodes CASSLERAYEQYF.